The text below deals with one T cell receptor beta chain. Seattle participants joined during active infection and were tracked over time. V was clipped by 5 bases and J by 1 base; unmatched bases: 5. Germline assignment: CDR1 MDHEN and CDR2 SYDVKM. The CDR3 is 15 residues long. As processed by the authors: Counts of nucleated cells, estimated from reference gene primer amplification, were obtained. Method: immunoSEQ multiplex PCR; TCRdb's copy keeps in-frame clones and lacks some. The DNA was the basis for D and trimming; V, J and clone size are from that table. This repertoire shows some 200,000 clones, around 86% found once; its top ten account for approximately 5.6%. The data stem from a study of blood T cell repertoires in COVID-19. Study information: In each case, the material was cDNA or gDNA derived from T cells, B-cell-depleted T cells, or PBMCs.

The origin of this receptor is a woman between 65 and 79 years old with COVID-19, enrolled during active disease. The chain couples TRBV28 to TRBJ1-1, with TRBD1 matching over 9 bases. The specimen was peripheral blood. The CDR3: CASSGPDRGNTEAFF. The CDR3, as DNA: TGTGCCAGCAGTGGACCGGACAGGGGGAACACTGAAGCTTTCTTT.